This T cell receptor beta chain comes out of a study of control samples from healthy donors and cancer patients. Generated by immunoSEQ multiplex PCR, the TCRdb table keeps only in-frame clones and is missing some. Found here are approximately 99,000 clones, approximately 84% of them singletons; the top ten hold 6% to 8%. The CDR3 totals 15 residues. CDR1 WNHNN and CDR2 SYGVQD come from the germline V gene (reference sequence). J gave up 1 base and V 6 bases, and 7 bases lay outside the gene matches. This chain connects TRBV10-1 to TRBJ1-1; 8 bases fit TRBD1. The receptor was isolated from a man younger than 35 in good health. Sequencing was done on a sample of blood. This CDR3 is CASSPRGTGNTEAFF. CDR3 bases: TGCGCCAGCAGCCCGAGAGGGACAGGGAACACTGAAGCTTTCTTT.